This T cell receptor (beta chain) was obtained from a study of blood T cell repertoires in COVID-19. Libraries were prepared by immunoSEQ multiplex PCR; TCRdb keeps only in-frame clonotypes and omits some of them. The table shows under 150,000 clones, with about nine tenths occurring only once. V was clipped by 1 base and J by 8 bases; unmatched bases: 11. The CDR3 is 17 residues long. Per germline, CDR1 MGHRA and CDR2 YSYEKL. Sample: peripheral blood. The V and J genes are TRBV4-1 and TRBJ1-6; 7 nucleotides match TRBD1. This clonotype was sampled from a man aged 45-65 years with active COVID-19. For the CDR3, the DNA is TGCGCCAGCAGCCAAGCCCGATTAACAGGGGCGCATTCACCCCTCCACTTT. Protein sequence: CASSQARLTGAHSPLHF.